This TCR beta chain was sequenced during a study of cytomegalovirus exposure and HLA in healthy donors. Study as a whole: There were around 390 genotyped donors. Of these, 75% to 85% fell in the genetic ancestry cluster associated with self-reported Caucasian donors.

The PCR contained 60 Vbeta and 13 Jbeta primers. Produced via immunoSEQ multiplex PCR; TCRdb's table is partial and in-frame only. The sample records 85,000 to 130,000 clones, around 85% being singletons. Study-wide findings and caveats: Later analysis identified several of the most significant clusters that appeared linked to common viral pathogens.

The germline V gene encodes CDR1 SEHNR and CDR2 FQNEAQ (reference sequence). With 4 bases removed from V and 0 bases from J, the gap between germline ends came to 15 bases. The CDR3 length is 16 residues. Turning to this clone: No antigen is known for it.

The sequenced sample was PBMCs. The TCR originated in a man between 60 and 75 years old in good health and CMV-seronegative. The J gene is TRBJ2-5, the V gene TRBV7-9; TRBD2 is a possible D gene (5 bases). The CDR3 DNA reads TGTGCCAGCAGCTCCAGTGGCAGGCGGGACCAAGAGACCCAGTACTTC. Translating it yields CASSSSGRRDQETQYF.